This is a list of T cell receptor beta chains from one sample in a study of beta chain features in type 1 diabetes. Profiled with immunoSEQ multiplex PCR; TCRdb holds only in-frame clones, not every one. The sample carries hundreds of thousands of clones, 9.6% recorded once. Specimen: naive CD4+ T cells from blood. All receptors come from a young woman in good health. Each CDR3 is given with its conserved first and last residue. Fields, in order: V gene, J gene, CDR3 protein.

TRBV9	TRBJ1-3	CASSPGTSGNTIYF
TRBV19	TRBJ2-5	CASSLQGSETQYF
TRBV10-2	TRBJ2-5	CASSQQGGETQYF
TRBV18	TRBJ2-7	CASSPFGGLYEQYF
TRBV6-1	TRBJ2-1	CASMGQREVYNEQFF
TRBV6-1	TRBJ1-2	CASSEAGQGFGYTF
TRBV5-4	TRBJ1-1	CASSLDRGRTAEAFF
TRBV28	TRBJ1-1	CASSLIGGQRMNTEAFF
TRBV5-6	TRBJ1-1	CASSAGTGGLNTEAFF
TRBV5-1	TRBJ1-1	CASSREGENTEAFF